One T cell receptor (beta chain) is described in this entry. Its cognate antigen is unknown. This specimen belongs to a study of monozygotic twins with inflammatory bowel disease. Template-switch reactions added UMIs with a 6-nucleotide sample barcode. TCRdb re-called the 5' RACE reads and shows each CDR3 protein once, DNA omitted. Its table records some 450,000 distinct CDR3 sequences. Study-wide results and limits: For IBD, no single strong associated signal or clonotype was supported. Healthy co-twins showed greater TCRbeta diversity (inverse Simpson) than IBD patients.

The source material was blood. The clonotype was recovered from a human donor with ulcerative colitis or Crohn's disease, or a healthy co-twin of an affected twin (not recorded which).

This CDR3 reads CASSWTDRGEAGTGELFF. The chain links TRBV5-1 to TRBJ2-2; TCRdb's D gene call, TRBD1, goes unchecked for lack of DNA. Germline V CDR1 and CDR2: SGHRS, YFSETQ. This CDR3 has 18 amino acids.